This TCR beta chain originates from a study of shared clonotypes between healthy human individuals. Germline V lookup: CDR1 SGHRS, CDR2 YFSETQ. The junction had 6 bases not matched to a gene; V was cut back by 0 bases and J by 3 bases. This CDR3 has 15 amino acids. Sequencing used immunoSEQ multiplex PCR; TCRdb keeps in-frame clones, though not all of them. Of 300,000 or so clones detected, around 67% appear once; the ten largest clones hold 10% to 13%. The gene calls are TRBV5-1 and TRBJ2-7, with 7 bases lining up with TRBD2. The TCR originated in a young man in good health. The specimen was memory CD4+ T cells sorted from blood. This sample's subset: CD45RA-negative fraction. CDR3: CASSLAAGDYYEQYF. For the CDR3, the DNA is TGCGCCAGCAGCTTGGCGGCCGGGGACTACTACGAGCAGTACTTC.